The 10 T cell receptor beta chains in this list originate from one sample, sequenced in a study of T cell changes during pregnancy in multiple sclerosis. Measured with immunoSEQ multiplex PCR; TCRdb has only the in-frame clones, and not every one. The top ten clones hold over 9.5% of a sample with fewer than 40,000 clones, approximately 89% of them seen once. The specimen comprised CD8+ T cells from peripheral blood mononuclear cells, sampled in the second trimester of pregnancy. These receptors were collected from a female donor with multiple sclerosis, enrolled in a pregnancy study.

V usage is TRBV5-6 and J usage is TRBJ1-5; weak D call: TRBD1 (5 bases). Germline CDR1 and CDR2: SGHDT and YYEEEE. This CDR3 has 14 amino acids. V was cut by 0 bases and J by 1 base, with 5 bases left in between. Here the CDR3 DNA reads TGTGCCAGCAGCTTGGCAGGGAGCAATCAGCCCCAGCATTTT. The encoded protein is CASSLAGSNQPQHF.

The chain carries TRBV2 and TRBJ1-4, with D perhaps matching TRBD1 (5 bases). CDR1 SNHLY and CDR2 FYNNEI come from the germline V gene. Trimming stripped 7 bases from V and 3 bases from J, with 12 bases between. This CDR3 comprises 14 residues. The CDR3 is CASIWGEANEKLFF. CDR3 in DNA: TGTGCCAGCATTTGGGGGGAGGCTAATGAAAAACTGTTTTTT.

The table lists this clone with a count of one. The V call is TRBV6-1, the J call TRBJ2-3; no clear D gene. CDR1 is MNHNS, CDR2 SASEGT, per germline. This CDR3 contains 12 residues. The V end lost 6 bases, the J end lost 0 bases, and 4 bases lay between the germline ends. The CDR3 DNA sequence: TGTGCCAGCAGGTCTAGCACAGATACGCAGTATTTT. Translated, it gives CASRSSTDTQYF.

The chain carries TRBV7-9 and TRBJ2-3; TRBD2 agrees at 12 bases. The germline CDR1 and CDR2 sequences are SEHNR and FQNEAQ (reference sequence). V gave up 5 bases and J gave up 4 bases; unmatched junction bases: 7. The length of the CDR3 is 16 residues. CDR3 protein: CASSPPSGRASDTQYF. As DNA, the CDR3 is TGTGCCAGCAGCCCGCCTAGCGGGAGGGCCTCAGATACGCAGTATTTT.

J is TRBJ2-1 and V is TRBV14; 7 nucleotides agree with TRBD2. Unmatched junction bases numbered 5, after V lost 8 bases and J lost 4 bases. Per germline, CDR1 SGHDN and CDR2 FVKESK. This CDR3 region has 13 residues. DNA for the CDR3: TGTGCCAGCGCGGGGGTTTTGTACAATGAGCAGTTCTTC. This translates into CASAGVLYNEQFF.

This sequence joins TRBV2 and TRBJ2-5; 9 bases are a match to TRBD1. The CDR3 is 15 amino acids. J was trimmed by 4 bases and V by 7 bases; bases with no gene match: 10. CDR1 SNHLY and CDR2 FYNNEI come from the germline V gene. The CDR3 sequence is CASISQGAGVETQYF. The CDR3 region has the DNA TGTGCCAGCATTTCACAGGGGGCTGGGGTAGAGACCCAGTACTTC.

This chain joins TRBV6-5 and TRBJ1-1, with D tentatively TRBD1 (6 bases). Trimming removed 0 bases from V and 4 bases from J, with 12 bases in between. Germline V CDR1 and CDR2: MNHEY, SVGAGI. The CDR3 length is 15 residues. CDR3 protein: CASSYSMAGATEAFF. CDR3 DNA: TGTGCCAGCAGTTACTCGATGGCAGGGGCCACTGAAGCTTTCTTT.

This clone was found once. The rearrangement links TRBV7-9 to TRBJ1-2, with D tentatively TRBD1 (5 bases). CDR3 length: 14 amino acids. Trimming shortened V by 5 bases and J by 3 bases, and 13 bases separated the two germline ends. Per the germline V gene, CDR1 is SEHNR and CDR2 is FQNEAQ (reference sequence). CDR3 region: CASSLSGAHYGYTF. The CDR3 coding sequence is TGTGCCAGCAGCCTGAGTGGGGCACACTATGGCTACACCTTC.

This chain links TRBV5-4 with TRBJ1-6; possible D gene TRBD1, 6 bases. Germline values: CDR1 SGHNT, CDR2 YYREEE (reference sequence). The CDR3 runs 15 residues. Trimming took 4 bases from V and 7 from J, leaving 15 bases between them. CDR3: CASSRNREGNSPLHF. Here the CDR3 DNA reads TGTGCCAGCAGCAGAAACAGGGAAGGAAATTCACCCCTCCACTTT.

The rearrangement uses TRBV15 and TRBJ1-1; D is unresolved. The CDR3 loop spans 15 amino acids. The germline V gene has CDR1 LNHNV and CDR2 YYDKDF (reference sequence). Trimming removed 2 bases at V and 1 base at J, with 11 bases between. The CDR3 coding sequence is TGTGCCACCAGCAGATCGCGGGCACAGAACACTGAAGCTTTCTTT. Amino acids: CATSRSRAQNTEAFF.